The 27 T cell receptor beta chains in this list originate from one sample, sequenced in a study of T cells after posttransplantation cyclophosphamide. Method: immunoSEQ multiplex PCR; TCRdb's copy keeps in-frame clones and lacks some. The specimen has about 15,000 clones, none found just once. Busulfan-fludarabine conditioning, marrow transplant, and cyclophosphamide on days +3 and +4 were administered. Sequencing used PBMCs, obtained 1162 days after allogeneic stem cell transplant with posttransplant cyclophosphamide. The receptors stem from a female patient aged 40-50 years who received an allogeneic stem cell transplant from a related donor, was CMV-positive, and had no GVHD. A subset of T cells may come from the graft donor.

This clone was counted at least ten times. The gene calls are TRBV5-1 and TRBJ1-3, with 7 bases lining up with TRBD1. The J segment lost 6 bases and the V segment lost 5 bases, leaving 8 bases of the junction unmatched. The CDR3 totals 14 residues. CDR1 is SGHRS, CDR2 YFSETQ, per germline. In DNA, the CDR3 is TGCGCCAGCAGTTCTGACAGGGAGGCAAACACCATATATTTT. Its protein product is CASSSDREANTIYF. The full variable domain, its missing parts supplied by reference TRBV5-1 and TRBJ1-3, is KAGVTQTPRYLIKTRGQQVTLSCSPISGHRSVSWYQQTPGQGLQFLFEYFSETQRNKGNFPGRFSGRQFSNSRSEMNVSTLELGDSALYLCASSSDREANTIYFGEGSWLTVV.

This clone appeared many times. V and J are TRBV9 and TRBJ1-5, with D perhaps matching TRBD1 (5 bases). The V and J ends lost 0 bases and 4 bases respectively, with 8 bases between them. The CDR3 is 14 amino acids. Germline V gene data show CDR1 as SGDLS and CDR2 as YYNGEE. This CDR3 is CASSVDGGNQPQHF. The DNA of the CDR3 is TGTGCCAGCAGCGTAGACGGGGGGAATCAGCCCCAGCATTTT.

This clone was seen at least ten times. The V call is TRBV6-1, the J call TRBJ1-5; TRBD1 matches at 8 bases. CDR1 is MNHNS, CDR2 SASEGT, per germline. There are 14 residues in the CDR3. Unmatched junction bases numbered 5, after V lost 4 bases and J lost 6 bases. CDR3 DNA sequence: TGTGCCAGCAGTGCCACAGGGGGGGGTCAGCCCCAGCATTTT. Protein product: CASSATGGGQPQHF.

The sample holds many counts of this clone. This chain uses TRBV27 with TRBJ2-7; the match to TRBD1 covers 8 bases. CDR3 length: 16 amino acids. Germline V gives CDR1 MNHEY, CDR2 SMNVEV (reference sequence). Trimming took 9 bases from V and 3 from J; bases not matched to a gene: 16. This chain's CDR3 is CASLHYLGTGGYEQYF. The CDR3, as DNA: TGTGCCAGTCTACATTATCTAGGGACAGGCGGCTACGAGCAGTACTTC.

This clone was observed many times. This chain links TRBV5-8 with TRBJ2-3; no reliable D call. Germline V CDR1 and CDR2: SGHTS, YDEGEE. V gave up 6 bases and J gave up 1 base, with 21 bases separating them. This CDR3 region has 17 residues. The CDR3 DNA reads TGTGCCAGCACTCCCCGCCGTGTGGGCATCCGCACAGATACGCAGTATTTT. Translation: CASTPRRVGIRTDTQYF.

This clone was seen many times. The chain has TRBV5-6 and TRBJ2-3; 8 nucleotides align to TRBD1. After removal of 4 bases from V and 6 bases from J, the junction contained 10 bases not matched to a gene. This CDR3 contains 15 residues. Germline CDR1 SGHDT, CDR2 YYEEEE. The CDR3 region is CASSPMTGAGDTQYF. As DNA, the CDR3 is TGTGCCAGCAGCCCTATGACAGGGGCCGGGGATACGCAGTATTTT. The entire variable domain, with the rest obtained from reference TRBV5-6 and TRBJ2-3, is as follows: DAGVTQSPTHLIKTRGQQVTLRCSPKSGHDTVSWYQQALGQGPQFIFQYYEEEERQRGNFPDRFSGHQFPNYSSELNVNALLLGDSALYLCASSPMTGAGDTQYFGPGTRLTVL.

The chain carries TRBV5-1 and TRBJ2-3, with 10 bases identical to TRBD2. Germline values: CDR1 SGHRS, CDR2 YFSETQ. V shed 4 bases and J 1 base; nucleotides not matched to a gene: 6. CDR3 length: 16 residues. The CDR3 here is CASSVILAGRTDTQYF. The CDR3 nucleotides are TGCGCCAGCAGCGTGATACTAGCGGGGCGCACAGATACGCAGTATTTT.

Ten or more counts support this clone. J is TRBJ1-2 and V is TRBV4-1; D might be TRBD1 (5 bases). V was shortened by 4 bases and J by 4 bases, with 10 bases between the two germline ends. The CDR3 contains 13 residues. CDR1 MGHRA and CDR2 YSYEKL come from the germline V gene. Here the CDR3 reads CASSPFDSYGYTF. The CDR3 DNA reads TGCGCCAGCAGCCCCTTCGACAGCTATGGCTACACCTTC.

This clone was picked up a small number of times. J is TRBJ2-1 and V is TRBV25-1; tentative D call: TRBD1 (6 bases). Germline V gene data show CDR1 as MGHDK and CDR2 as SYGVNS. The germline V and J ends were trimmed by 4 bases and 4 bases, with 14 bases remaining between them. There are 15 residues in the CDR3. CDR3: CASSGQEIKYNEQFF. Written as DNA, the CDR3 is TGTGCCAGCAGTGGACAGGAAATTAAGTACAATGAGCAGTTCTTC.

This clone was picked up many times. The rearrangement joins TRBV7-6 to TRBJ1-4, with 10 nucleotides matching TRBD1. The ends lost 6 bases at V and 9 bases at J; junction bases unmatched: 7. This CDR3 spans 14 amino acids. CDR1 and CDR2 (germline): SGHVS, FNYEAQ. CDR3 in DNA: TGTGCCAGCAGAAGCACGGGACAGGGGCAAAAACTGTTTTTT. Residues: CASRSTGQGQKLFF.

This clone was recorded at least ten times. This sequence joins TRBV11-2 and TRBJ1-1; no clear D gene. The CDR3 consists of 13 residues. Germline CDR1 reads SGHAT; CDR2 reads FQNNGV. The V gene lost 8 bases and the J gene lost 3 bases, with 13 bases spanning the gap. The CDR3 reads CASGGPSHTEAFF. The CDR3 nucleotides are TGTGCCAGCGGCGGTCCTTCTCACACTGAAGCTTTCTTT.

The table lists this clone with many counts. V usage is TRBV11-2 and J usage is TRBJ2-3, with 9 bases aligning to TRBD2. After removal of 1 base from V and 4 bases from J, the junction contained 3 bases not matched to a gene. Germline V gives CDR1 SGHAT, CDR2 FQNNGV. The CDR3 has 15 amino acids. CDR3 nucleotide sequence: TGTGCCAGCAGCTTAGGCGGGGGGGCCGCAGATACGCAGTATTTT. It specifies CASSLGGGAADTQYF.

The chain couples TRBV5-1 to TRBJ1-2; the match to TRBD1 covers 10 bases. The ends lost 3 bases at V and 7 bases at J; junction bases unmatched: 18. This CDR3 is 18 amino acids long. From germline, CDR1 is SGHRS and CDR2 YFSETQ. CDR3: CASSSYPRVGQGVVGYTF. The DNA of the CDR3 is TGCGCCAGCAGCTCGTACCCCAGAGTTGGACAGGGGGTGGTTGGCTACACCTTC.

Many counts were recorded for this clone. The genes are TRBV7-2 and TRBJ2-5; possible D gene TRBD2, 6 bases. Trimming cost V 6 bases and J 1 base, with 15 bases left between them. The CDR3 is made up of 15 amino acids. Per the germline V gene, CDR1 is SGHTA and CDR2 is FQGNSA. The CDR3 nucleotides read TGTGCCAGCAGTCCCCGGAGGGAGTTCCAAGAGACCCAGTACTTC. Residues: CASSPRREFQETQYF. Full variable domain (rest looked up from reference TRBV7-2 and TRBJ2-5): GAGVSQSPSNKVTEKGKDVELRCDPISGHTALYWYRQSLGQGLEFLIYFQGNSAPDKSGLPSDRFSAERTGGSVSTLTIQRTQQEDSAVYLCASSPRREFQETQYFGPGTRLLVL.

This clone was seen at least ten times. The chain joins TRBV7-9 to TRBJ1-1; possible D gene TRBD1, 6 bases. Germline V gives CDR1 SEHNR, CDR2 FQNEAQ (reference sequence). The CDR3 is made up of 16 amino acids. Between the trimmed V and J ends, which lost 6 bases and 2 bases, there was a span of 19 bases. This chain's CDR3 is CASSPILRGANTEAFF. The CDR3 DNA reads as TGTGCCAGCAGTCCCATTCTGCGGGGGGCTAACACTGAAGCTTTCTTT.

This clone has ten or more counts. This rearrangement joins TRBV6-1 to TRBJ2-5, with 8 nucleotides matching TRBD1. The CDR3 spans 18 residues. CDR1 is MNHNS, CDR2 SASEGT, per germline. Unmatched junction bases numbered 16, after V lost 3 bases and J lost 4 bases. The CDR3 loop reads CASSDLRSGGARIETQYF. The CDR3 DNA follows: TGTGCCAGCAGTGACCTCCGGTCAGGGGGCGCTCGGATAGAGACCCAGTACTTC.

This clone was observed at least ten times. This sequence joins TRBV18 and TRBJ2-7; the match to TRBD2 covers 11 bases. Germline V gene lookup returns CDR1 KGHSH and CDR2 LQKENI. CDR3 length: 15 residues. The ends lost 3 bases at V and 4 bases at J; junction bases unmatched: 5. CDR3: CASSPVSSGRYEQYF. CDR3 nucleotide sequence: TGTGCCAGCTCACCTGTGTCTAGCGGGAGGTACGAGCAGTACTTC. The full variable domain, its missing parts supplied by reference TRBV18 and TRBJ2-7, is NAGVMQNPRHLVRRRGQEARLRCSPMKGHSHVYWYRQLPEEGLKFMVYLQKENIIDESGMPKERFSAEFPKEGPSILRIQQVVRGDSAAYFCASSPVSSGRYEQYFGPGTRLTVT.

This clone showed up just a few times. The rearrangement links TRBV4-3 to TRBJ2-1, with D tentatively TRBD2 (6 bases). V dropped 0 bases and J dropped 3 bases, with 12 bases sitting between them. CDR1 and CDR2 from the germline V gene are LGHNA and YSLEER. CDR3 length: 16 residues. In DNA form, the CDR3 reads TGCGCCAGCAGCCAAGATCAGGGAGGCTACTACAATGAGCAGTTCTTC. Residues: CASSQDQGGYYNEQFF.

In this sample, this clone turned up many times. This chain uses TRBV7-3 with TRBJ2-3, with D possibly TRBD1 on 6 matching bases. The CDR3 is 15 amino acids. Per the germline V gene, CDR1 is SGHTA and CDR2 is FQGTGA. The germline V and J ends were trimmed by 5 bases and 0 bases, with 12 bases remaining between them. DNA of the CDR3: TGTGCCAGCAGCCCCGGGACAACTAGCACAGATACGCAGTATTTT. Its protein is CASSPGTTSTDTQYF.

This clone was picked up a small number of times. This chain joins TRBV4-1 and TRBJ1-5; no definite D call. Trimming took off 0 bases at V and 4 bases at J, with 10 bases between the two ends. Germline lookup yields CDR1 MGHRA and CDR2 YSYEKL. The CDR3 sequence is 15 residues long. Here the CDR3 DNA reads TGCGCCAGCAGCCAAGATATGGCGGGAAATCAGCCCCAGCATTTT. Translating gives CASSQDMAGNQPQHF.

This clone was seen at least ten times. This chain joins TRBV28 and TRBJ1-4, with D unresolved. V gave up 5 bases and J gave up 8 bases, with 15 bases separating them. This CDR3 has 14 residues. Germline CDR1 and CDR2: MDHEN and SYDVKM. CDR3 DNA sequence: TGTGCCAGCAGTCCGAGGACGGGGAGGGAAAAACTGTTTTTT. Translating gives CASSPRTGREKLFF.

This clone has a count of ten or more. The V and J genes are TRBV7-9 and TRBJ1-4; no definite D call. V was clipped by 0 bases and J by 2 bases, with 7 bases between them. The germline V gene encodes CDR1 SEHNR and CDR2 FQNEAQ (reference sequence). The CDR3 contains 15 residues. CDR3 nucleotides: TGTGCCAGCAGCTTAGCGGGCCATACTAATGAAAAACTGTTTTTT. This gives the protein CASSLAGHTNEKLFF. The variable domain in full, with the rest retrieved from reference TRBV7-9 and TRBJ1-4, is DTGVSQNPRHKITKRGQNVTFRCDPISEHNRLYWYRQTLGQGPEFLTYFQNEAQLEKSRLLSDRFSAERPKGSFSTLEIQRTEQGDSAMYLCASSLAGHTNEKLFFGSGTQLSVL.

This clone came up many times. The gene calls are TRBV5-1 and TRBJ1-2; D unresolved. This CDR3 has 15 residues. Looked up from germline, CDR1 is SGHRS and CDR2 is YFSETQ. Trimming took 0 bases from V and 2 from J, leaving 11 bases between them. As DNA, the CDR3 is TGCGCCAGCAGCTTGGCTAGCAGCTTCAACTATGGCTACACCTTC. This codes for CASSLASSFNYGYTF.

In its sample, this clone was seen many times. The rearrangement uses TRBV5-1 and TRBJ2-6; TRBD1 agrees at 7 bases. The germline gives CDR1 SGHRS, CDR2 YFSETQ. The CDR3 length is 17 residues. Trimming at V came to 4 bases and at J to 1 base, leaving 8 bases not matched to a gene. Written as DNA, the CDR3 is TGCGCCAGCAGCACGGGACAGATATCATCTGGGGCCAACGTCCTGACTTTC. Protein sequence: CASSTGQISSGANVLTF.

This clone was detected many times. The chain couples TRBV10-2 to TRBJ2-7; 9 positions agree with TRBD1. The junction had 12 bases not matched to a gene; V was cut back by 4 bases and J by 5 bases. CDR1 and CDR2 (germline): WSHSY, SAAADI. The CDR3 runs to 16 residues. This CDR3 reads CASSVLTGTGSHEQYF. DNA for the CDR3: TGCGCCAGCAGTGTCCTGACCGGGACAGGGTCCCACGAGCAGTACTTC.

In this sample, this clone turned up many times. The rearrangement uses TRBV4-3 and TRBJ1-6; D ambiguous. Germline-derived CDR1 and CDR2 are LGHNA and YSLEER. V was shortened by 0 bases and J by 0 bases, with 9 bases between the two germline ends. This CDR3 comprises 17 residues. In DNA form, the CDR3 reads TGCGCCAGCAGCCAAGATCTAGTTAGCTCCTATAATTCACCCCTCCACTTT. It is translated as CASSQDLVSSYNSPLHF.

There are many counts of this clone. V usage is TRBV5-6 and J usage is TRBJ1-1; weak D call: TRBD1 (6 bases). The CDR3 is 14 amino acids. V dropped 4 bases and J dropped 5 bases, with 15 bases sitting between them. Germline-derived CDR1 and CDR2 are SGHDT and YYEEEE. The CDR3 nucleotides read TGTGCCAGCAGCCATGAGGGGGTTCGGACTGAAGCTTTCTTT. It translates to CASSHEGVRTEAFF.